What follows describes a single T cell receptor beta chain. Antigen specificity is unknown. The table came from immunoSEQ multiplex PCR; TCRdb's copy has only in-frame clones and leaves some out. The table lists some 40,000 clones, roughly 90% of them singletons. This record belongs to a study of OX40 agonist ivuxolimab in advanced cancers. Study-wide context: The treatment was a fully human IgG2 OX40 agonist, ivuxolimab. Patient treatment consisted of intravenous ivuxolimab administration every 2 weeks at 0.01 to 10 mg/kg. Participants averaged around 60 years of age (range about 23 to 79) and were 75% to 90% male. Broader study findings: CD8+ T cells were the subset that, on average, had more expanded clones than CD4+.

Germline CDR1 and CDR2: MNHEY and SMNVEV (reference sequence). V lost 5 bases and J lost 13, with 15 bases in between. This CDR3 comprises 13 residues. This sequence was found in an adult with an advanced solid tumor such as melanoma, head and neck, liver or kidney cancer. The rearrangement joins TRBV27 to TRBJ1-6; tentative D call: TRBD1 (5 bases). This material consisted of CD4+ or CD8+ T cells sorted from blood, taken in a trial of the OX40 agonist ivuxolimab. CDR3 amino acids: CASSQSGTRPLHF. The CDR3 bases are TGTGCCAGCAGTCAATCCGGGACCCGGCCCCTCCACTTT.